This note documents a single T cell receptor (beta chain) sequence. Study processing details: By means of reference gene primer amplification, nucleated cell counts were estimated. Data came from immunoSEQ multiplex PCR; TCRdb stores just in-frame clones and leaves some out. V, J and clone size are taken as reported in that table, and D and trimming were inferred from the DNA itself. The sample has 130,000 to 150,000 clones; over 75% are singletons. This sample stems from a study of blood T cell repertoires in COVID-19. Study summary: COVID-19 samples collected from the United States, Italy and Spain covered acute and convalescent phases.

Trimming stripped 0 bases from V and 10 bases from J, with 12 bases between. The CDR3 is 13 amino acids. The germline CDR1 and CDR2 sequences are MRHNA and SNTAGT. The sequenced sample was peripheral blood. The gene calls are TRBV6-4 and TRBJ1-1; a possible D gene is TRBD1 (5 bases). This sequence was found in a man aged 70-80 years with acute or convalescent COVID-19. CDR3 sequence reads: CASSDSGRAGAFF. The CDR3 bases are TGTGCCAGCAGTGACTCTGGCAGGGCAGGAGCTTTCTTT.